The 25 T cell receptor beta chains reported below all come from one sample, sequenced in a study of CD8 T cells in Susac syndrome. When the RNA was reverse transcribed, random hexamers were used with an input of 0.5 to 1 ug. In TCRdb, the immunoSEQ multiplex PCR reads were re-called with MiXCR into one record per CDR3 protein. The sample contains about 160,000 distinct CDR3 sequences, around 90% of which appear only once. The specimen sequenced was CD4+ T cells from PBMCs. Source of these receptors: a human donor in good health.

The chain has TRBV6-1 and TRBJ1-1; possibly TRBD1 for D (6 bases). In germline, CDR1 is MNHNS, CDR2 SASEGT. This CDR3 spans 15 amino acids. Trimming removed 2 bases at V and 6 bases at J, with 16 bases between. The CDR3 DNA sequence: TGTGCCAGCAGTGAATACCCCGGGGGCGACGCTGAAGCTTTCTTT. Protein product: CASSEYPGGDAEAFF.

V usage is TRBV28 and J usage is TRBJ2-5; 11 bases are a match to TRBD2. This CDR3 region has 15 residues. Germline V CDR1 and CDR2: MDHEN, SYDVKM. V gave up 6 bases and J gave up 6 bases; unmatched junction bases: 9. CDR3 in DNA: TGTGCCAGCAGCCTTTTAGCGGGAGGGCCACAGACCCAGTACTTC. This codes for CASSLLAGGPQTQYF.

The rearrangement uses TRBV7-2 and TRBJ2-2, with D unresolved. Trimming stripped 11 bases from V and 4 bases from J, with 20 bases between. Germline V gives CDR1 SGHTA, CDR2 FQGNSA. CDR3 length: 15 residues. CDR3 region: CASSVGSMTTGELFF. For the CDR3, the DNA is TGTGCCTCGTCAGTTGGCTCGATGACCACCGGGGAGCTGTTTTTT.

This clonotype appeared a few times. V gene TRBV27 combines with J gene TRBJ2-3, with D unclear. This CDR3 is 13 amino acids long. Germline CDR1 MNHEY, CDR2 SMNVEV (reference sequence). V was shortened by 2 bases and J by 4 bases, with 7 bases between the two germline ends. CDR3 nucleotides: TGTGCCAGCAGTTTAAGTAGGGCAGATACGCAGTATTTT. This translates into CASSLSRADTQYF.

Concerning this clonotype itself: Germline and junction disagree at one end, which may indicate a read error. The rearrangement uses TRBV20-1 and TRBJ1-5; weak D call: TRBD1 (5 bases). CDR1 is DFQATT, CDR2 SNEGSKA, per germline (reference sequence). The CDR3 totals 15 residues. The CDR3 spells CSARSRTRPFQLQHF. The CDR3 DNA reads TGCAGTGCTAGATCCCGGACACGGCCTTTTCAGCTCCAGCATTTT.

This chain connects TRBV20-1 to TRBJ2-3; unclear D gene. This CDR3 spans 13 amino acids. Trimming took 0 bases from V and 4 from J, leaving 8 bases between them. The germline gives CDR1 DFQATT, CDR2 SNEGSKA (reference sequence). The CDR3 protein is CSARDQSADTQYF. CDR3 DNA sequence: TGCAGTGCTAGAGACCAGAGCGCAGATACGCAGTATTTT.

The J gene is TRBJ1-6, the V gene TRBV11-2; 10 bases map to TRBD1. Per germline, CDR1 SGHAT and CDR2 FQNNGV. There are 13 residues in the CDR3. The trim removed 6 bases at V and 9 bases at J, leaving 2 bases unmatched. The CDR3 coding sequence is TGTGCCAGCAGGACAGGGGGCTCTTCACCCCTCCACTTT. Encoded protein: CASRTGGSSPLHF.

Here the CDR3 reads CSAKRERLTQYF. CDR3 bases: TGCAGTGCTAAGCGGGAGCGGCTTACGCAGTATTTT. This rearrangement joins TRBV20-1 to TRBJ2-3; TRBD2 agrees at 8 bases. With V trimmed by 4 bases and J by 8 bases, 5 bases remained unmatched. The CDR3 is made up of 12 amino acids. Per the germline V gene, CDR1 is DFQATT and CDR2 is SNEGSKA (reference sequence).

The gene calls are TRBV2 and TRBJ2-1; 9 positions match TRBD2. J was trimmed by 6 bases and V by 4 bases; bases with no gene match: 7. CDR3 size: 15 residues. CDR1 SNHLY and CDR2 FYNNEI come from the germline V gene. The DNA for the CDR3 is TGTGCCAGCAGTGTTTTAGCGGGAGCGTTCAATGAGCAGTTCTTC. Its translation is CASSVLAGAFNEQFF.

V is TRBV20-1 and J is TRBJ2-7; possible D gene TRBD1, 6 bases. V lost 6 bases, J lost 2 bases, and 17 bases lay in between. CDR1 and CDR2 from the germline V gene are DFQATT and SNEGSKA (reference sequence). This CDR3 comprises 14 residues. The CDR3 DNA reads TGCAGTGCCCCCCGGCAGGGGACCACCTACGAGCAGTACTTC. Its translation is CSAPRQGTTYEQYF.

This clonotype was observed a handful of times. This chain uses TRBV7-3 with TRBJ2-1, with TRBD2 identical over 7 bases. Germline CDR1 reads SGHTA; CDR2 reads FQGTGA. Losses at the gene ends were 0 bases for V and 3 bases for J; bases not matched to a gene: 2. The CDR3 length is 15 residues. CDR3 loop: CASSLTGGSYNEQFF. The CDR3 DNA reads TGTGCCAGCAGCTTAACTGGCGGGAGCTACAATGAGCAGTTCTTC. Based on the CDR3 plus reference TRBV7-3 and TRBJ2-1, the full variable domain is GAGVSQTPSNKVTEKGKYVELRCDPISGHTALYWYRQSLGQGPEFLIYFQGTGAADDSGLPNDRFFAVRPEGSVSTLKIQRTERGDSAVYLCASSLTGGSYNEQFFGPGTRLTVL.

This clonotype showed up just once. The V and J genes are TRBV7-9 and TRBJ2-3; 8 nucleotides align to TRBD1. The V gene's germline CDR1 is SEHNR and CDR2 FQNEAQ (reference sequence). This CDR3 region has 15 residues. Trimming took 5 bases from V and 2 from J; bases not matched to a gene: 6. The CDR3 is CASSPSGGLTDTQYF. The CDR3 nucleotides are TGTGCCAGCAGCCCGTCAGGGGGCCTCACAGATACGCAGTATTTT.

This chain links TRBV27 with TRBJ2-3, with 10 bases lining up with TRBD2. V lost 8 bases, J lost 6 bases, and 8 bases stayed unmatched. Germline V lookup: CDR1 MNHEY, CDR2 SMNVEV (reference sequence). The CDR3 extends over 14 amino acids. The CDR3 protein is CASSQREGSDTQYF. CDR3 sequence (DNA): TGTGCCAGCTCCCAGCGGGAGGGTTCCGATACGCAGTATTTT.

The chain has TRBV5-1 and TRBJ2-1, with no clear D. This CDR3 contains 18 residues. V lost 0 bases and J lost 4, with 20 bases in between. Germline CDR1 is SGHRS and CDR2 is YFSETQ. In nucleotides, the CDR3 is TGCGCCAGCAGCTTGGGGCCGGGCCTAGAAAGCCCTTACAATGAGCAGTTCTTC. Residues: CASSLGPGLESPYNEQFF.

This sequence joins TRBV15 and TRBJ2-1, with D unclear. The CDR3 totals 12 residues. Looked up from germline, CDR1 is LNHNV and CDR2 is YYDKDF (reference sequence). V gave up 3 bases and J gave up 4 bases, with 4 bases separating them. CDR3 nucleotide sequence: TGTGCCACCAGCAGGGTTTACAATGAGCAGTTCTTC. Its translation: CATSRVYNEQFF.

The J gene is TRBJ2-7, the V gene TRBV28; TRBD1 matches 8 bases. Germline CDR1 and CDR2: MDHEN and SYDVKM. The CDR3 has 12 residues. The ends lost 6 bases at V and 7 bases at J; junction bases unmatched: 5. This CDR3 reads CASSSDREEQYF. CDR3 in DNA: TGTGCCAGCAGCTCGGACAGGGAAGAGCAGTACTTC.

The chain combines TRBV20-1 with TRBJ1-4; D remains ambiguous. Between the trimmed V and J ends, which lost 3 bases and 3 bases, there was a span of 11 bases. Germline loops: CDR1 DFQATT, CDR2 SNEGSKA (reference sequence). The CDR3 is 14 amino acids. This chain's CDR3 is CSARRNEPNEKLFF. CDR3 bases: TGCAGTGCTAGGAGGAACGAGCCTAATGAAAAACTGTTTTTT.

The V gene is TRBV18, the J gene TRBJ2-3, with D possibly TRBD2 on 7 matching bases. Per germline, CDR1 KGHSH and CDR2 LQKENI. The CDR3 sequence is 13 residues long. V was shortened by 3 bases and J by 6 bases, with 10 bases between the two germline ends. CDR3 DNA: TGTGCCAGCTCACCTGGGAGGGGGGATACGCAGTATTTT. Translation: CASSPGRGDTQYF.

The gene calls are TRBV10-2 and TRBJ1-2, with unresolved D. CDR3 length equals 16 residues. Germline loops: CDR1 WSHSY, CDR2 SAAADI. V was pared by 3 bases and J by 8 bases, with 22 bases between. The CDR3 nucleotides are TGCGCCAGCAGTGAACAAGGTACAGCCGACTATGGAGGCTACACCTTC. It codes for CASSEQGTADYGGYTF.

The DNA of the CDR3 is TGCAGTGCTAGAGATGTTGGGCCTCATCCAGAGACCCAGTACTTC. Protein sequence: CSARDVGPHPETQYF. The V call is TRBV20-1, the J call TRBJ2-5; D call uncertain. CDR3 length: 15 amino acids. V was shortened by 0 bases and J by 4 bases, with 15 bases between the two germline ends. Germline V gene data show CDR1 as DFQATT and CDR2 as SNEGSKA (reference sequence).

The chain employs TRBV2 and TRBJ2-1; 9 bases line up with TRBD1. V dropped 4 bases and J dropped 6; count of bases not matched to a gene: 10. CDR3 size: 16 residues. Germline CDR1 is SNHLY and CDR2 is FYNNEI. The CDR3 DNA reads as TGTGCCAGCAGTGGGACCCCCGGGACAGGGCGCAATGAGCAGTTCTTC. This gives the protein CASSGTPGTGRNEQFF. Complete variable domain (other parts from reference TRBV2 and TRBJ2-1): EPEVTQTPSHQVTQMGQEVILRCVPISNHLYFYWYRQILGQKVEFLVSFYNNEISEKSEIFDDQFSVERPDGSNFTLKIRSTKLEDSAMYFCASSGTPGTGRNEQFFGPGTRLTVL.

The V gene is TRBV12-3 or TRBV12-4, the J gene TRBJ2-1; TRBD2 agrees at 10 bases. The CDR3 length is 15 residues. V trimming: 5 bases; J trimming: 5 bases; junction bases outside the gene matches: 6. The CDR3: CASSRSGGINNEQFF. DNA for the CDR3: TGTGCCAGCAGTCGTAGCGGGGGGATAAACAATGAGCAGTTCTTC.

The CDR3 region has the DNA TGTGCCAGCAGCCCCCGACAGGGGGTCTACGAGCAGTACTTC. This codes for CASSPRQGVYEQYF. The rearrangement uses TRBV7-2 and TRBJ2-7; TRBD1 matches at 9 bases. The junction had 5 bases not matched to a gene; V was cut back by 5 bases and J by 3 bases. The CDR3 has 14 amino acids. Germline lookup yields CDR1 SGHTA and CDR2 FQGNSA.

The V call is TRBV14, the J call TRBJ2-7; D is ambiguous. The CDR3 sequence is 15 residues long. CDR1 and CDR2 from the germline V gene are SGHDN and FVKESK. V was shortened by 4 bases and J by 0 bases, with 13 bases between the two germline ends. The CDR3 DNA reads as TGTGCCAGCAGCCCTGGGGTTGCAGGCTCCTACGAGCAGTACTTC. This encodes CASSPGVAGSYEQYF.

Here the CDR3 reads CASSTPGTSATYEQYF. The CDR3 DNA reads TGTGCCAGCAGCACCCCCGGGACTAGCGCAACCTACGAGCAGTACTTC. The chain joins TRBV28 to TRBJ2-7; 10 bases are a match to TRBD2. CDR1 is MDHEN and CDR2 is SYDVKM in the germline V gene. The CDR3 is 16 amino acids. V shed 6 bases and J 2 bases; nucleotides not matched to a gene: 10.